This TCR beta chain was captured in a study of blood T cells in healthy people across ages (dated by TCRdb to the mid-2010s). Context from the whole study: In model experiments, template switching captured roughly one uniquely barcoded TCR beta cDNA molecule for every two T cells. To track age-related changes in TCR beta repertoire diversity, the study relied on deep sequencing normalized with unique cDNA molecular identifiers. Donors were grouped into four age groups: young (average roughly 15 years), middle-aged (about 38), aged (around 60) and long-lived (approximately 78). To avoid experimental bias, donors of different ages were spread randomly across the sequencing lanes. Two additional independent replicas of 1 million unique cDNA reads from the same blood draw were analyzed for two donors (one aged 18 to 29 and one aged 80 or older). Broad study findings and their caveats: Because the CMV infection status of the donors was unknown, age-related changes in expanded clonotypes may potentially have been confounded. Conclusive comparison of naive and antigen-experienced compartments was prevented by the profiling of bulk unsorted PBMCs. The long-lived group showed more naive CD4+ T cells, fewer expanded clones and increased TCR diversity than the aged group, suggesting age selection. Estimates of total diversity from one million sequenced T cells were regarded as lower bounds and underestimates. Observed TCR beta diversity per million T cells fell roughly linearly with age, and a significant reduction was already apparent by age about 43. The percentage of naive T cells measured by flow cytometry correlated strongly with observed TCR beta diversity.

CDR1 and CDR2 were assigned from the germline V gene (reference sequence) as SGHAT and FQDESV. Trimming at the junction amounts to 2 bases on V and 4 bases on J, and the germline ends lie 12 bases apart. The CDR3, from cysteine to phenylalanine, totals 15 residues. Just CDR3 DNA is preserved here, 45 bases in frame from base 1. Donors were a few dozen systemically healthy Caucasian individuals from Russia aged roughly 6 to 90 years. Each donor gave approximately 10 milliliters of peripheral blood, collected into EDTA-treated Vacutainer tubes. Ficoll-Paque density-gradient centrifugation was used to isolate PBMCs, with at least 7 million per sample. Total RNA, at least 6 micrograms per sample, was extracted from PBMCs with Trizol reagent. For every donor, flow cytometry on a PBMC aliquot measured the percentage of naive CD45RAhigh/CD27high T cells. The table lists this clonotype with a few counts. There is no known antigen for this receptor. Base-call qualities are not available, and no considerably larger clone is one nucleotide away.

The library was generated by 5' RACE. Sequencing was carried out with an Illumina HiSeq 2500. A second roughly 7 to 12 cycle PCR used a sample-barcoded 5' primer and a J-beta primer mix. Each TCR beta cDNA molecule received a unique molecular identifier from a template-switch 5' adaptor carrying 12 random nucleotides. Each sample yielded at least 2.5 million CDR3-containing paired-end reads. First-strand cDNA synthesis was performed from all RNA using the Mint cDNA synthesis kit, with priming by a TRBC-specific oligonucleotide. All cDNA was treated with uracil-DNA glycosylase and then went through a first 18-cycle PCR with the universal primers M1SS and BC2_uni_R. In the original analysis: Normalization of each sample was performed by random selection of 1 million high-quality reads, each carrying a distinct molecular identifier. Reads with shared molecular identifiers were discarded instead of being binned into consensus sequences. MiTCR, set to a Q25 quality threshold and the strictest error-elimination algorithm, was used for CDR3 identification, clonotype clustering and error correction. A nonparametric unseen species model with Euler transformation was used to estimate lower-bound total TCR beta diversity. TCRdb's own reprocessing of the public reads used fastp at Q25 and MiXCR and kept productive beta chains. Entries that share a CDR3 protein sequence are merged under the most common genes and DNA. The V and J calls were determined by TCRdb, not by the authors. This sample holds some 900,000 distinct CDR3 sequences; 45% to 50% were observed only once. Jointly, the top ten make up about an eighth of the sample.

This sequence originates from a man between 25 and 39 years old in good health. The sample taken for sequencing was blood. The V and J segments used are TRBV11-1 and TRBJ2-1; TRBD1 is a weak D gene call, 6 bases matching. CDR3 loop: CASSLRTGQYNEQFF. The nucleotide sequence reads as follows: TGTGCCAGCAGCTTACGAACAGGGCAATACAATGAGCAGTTCTTC.